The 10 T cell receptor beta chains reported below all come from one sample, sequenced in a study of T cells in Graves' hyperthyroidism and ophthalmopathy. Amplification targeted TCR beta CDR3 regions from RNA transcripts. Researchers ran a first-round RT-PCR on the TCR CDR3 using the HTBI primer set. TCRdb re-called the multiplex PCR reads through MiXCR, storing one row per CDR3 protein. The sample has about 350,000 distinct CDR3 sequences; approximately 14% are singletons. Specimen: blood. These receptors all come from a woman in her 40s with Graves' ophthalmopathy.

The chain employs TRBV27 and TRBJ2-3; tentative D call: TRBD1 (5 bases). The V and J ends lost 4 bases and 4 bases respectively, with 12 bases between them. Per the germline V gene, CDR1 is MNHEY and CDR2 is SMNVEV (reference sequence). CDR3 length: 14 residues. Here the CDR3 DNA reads TGTGCCAGCAGTTCACCCCAGGGCGCAGATACGCAGTATTTT. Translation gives CASSSPQGADTQYF.

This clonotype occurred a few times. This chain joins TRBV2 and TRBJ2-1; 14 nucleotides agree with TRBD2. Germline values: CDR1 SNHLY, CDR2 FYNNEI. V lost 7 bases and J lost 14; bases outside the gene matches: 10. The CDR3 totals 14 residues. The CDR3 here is CASKTGLAGVSEFF. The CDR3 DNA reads TGTGCCAGCAAGACGGGACTAGCGGGAGTATCGGAGTTCTTC.

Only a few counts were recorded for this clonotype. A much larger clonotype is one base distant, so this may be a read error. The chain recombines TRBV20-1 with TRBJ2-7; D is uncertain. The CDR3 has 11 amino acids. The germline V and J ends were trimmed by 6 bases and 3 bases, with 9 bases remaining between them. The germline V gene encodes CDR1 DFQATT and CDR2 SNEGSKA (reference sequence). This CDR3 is CSAPARYEQYF. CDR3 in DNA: TGCAGTGCCCCAGCACGCTACGAGCAGTACTTC.

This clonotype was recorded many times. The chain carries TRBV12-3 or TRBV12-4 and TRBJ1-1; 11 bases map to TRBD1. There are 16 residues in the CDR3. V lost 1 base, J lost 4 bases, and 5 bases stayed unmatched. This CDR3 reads CASSLDSGTGGTEAFF. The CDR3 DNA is TGTGCCAGCAGTTTAGATTCCGGGACAGGGGGCACTGAAGCTTTCTTT.

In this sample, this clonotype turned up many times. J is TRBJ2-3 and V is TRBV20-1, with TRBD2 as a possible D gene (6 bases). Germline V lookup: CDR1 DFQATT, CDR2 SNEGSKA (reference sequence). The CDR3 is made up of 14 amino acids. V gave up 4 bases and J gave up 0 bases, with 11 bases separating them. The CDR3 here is CSANPGTSTDTQYF. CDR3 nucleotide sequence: TGCAGTGCTAATCCCGGGACTAGCACAGATACGCAGTATTTT.

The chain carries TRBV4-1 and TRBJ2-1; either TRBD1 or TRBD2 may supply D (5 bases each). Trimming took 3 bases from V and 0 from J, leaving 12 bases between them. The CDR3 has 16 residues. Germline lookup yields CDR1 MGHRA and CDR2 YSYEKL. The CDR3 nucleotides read TGCGCCAGCAGCCACCCCTTTGGGGGCTCCTACAATGAGCAGTTCTTC. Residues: CASSHPFGGSYNEQFF.

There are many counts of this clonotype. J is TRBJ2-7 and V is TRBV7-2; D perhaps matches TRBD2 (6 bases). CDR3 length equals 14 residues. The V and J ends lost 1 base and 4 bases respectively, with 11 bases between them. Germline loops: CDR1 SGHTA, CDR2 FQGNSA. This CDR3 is CASSLDGSLYEQYF. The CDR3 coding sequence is TGTGCCAGCAGCTTAGACGGGAGCCTTTACGAGCAGTACTTC. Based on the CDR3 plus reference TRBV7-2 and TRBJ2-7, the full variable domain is GAGVSQSPSNKVTEKGKDVELRCDPISGHTALYWYRQSLGQGLEFLIYFQGNSAPDKSGLPSDRFSAERTGGSVSTLTIQRTQQEDSAVYLCASSLDGSLYEQYFGPGTRLTVT.

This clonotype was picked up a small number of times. The CDR3 protein is CASRQWTSAYQETQYF. The CDR3 nucleotides are TGTGCCAGCAGACAATGGACTAGCGCGTACCAAGAGACCCAGTACTTC. The chain couples TRBV3-1 to TRBJ2-5; 9 positions agree with TRBD2. Germline CDR1 LGHDT, CDR2 YNNKEL (reference sequence). V shed 6 bases, J shed 0 bases, and the junction held 8 bases outside the gene matches. This CDR3 is built from 16 residues.

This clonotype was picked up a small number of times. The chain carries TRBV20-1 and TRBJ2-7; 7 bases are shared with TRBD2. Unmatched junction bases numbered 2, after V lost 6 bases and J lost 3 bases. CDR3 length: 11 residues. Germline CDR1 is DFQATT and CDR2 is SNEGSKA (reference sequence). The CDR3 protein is CSAGLDYEQYF. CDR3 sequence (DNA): TGCAGTGCCGGACTAGACTACGAGCAGTACTTC.

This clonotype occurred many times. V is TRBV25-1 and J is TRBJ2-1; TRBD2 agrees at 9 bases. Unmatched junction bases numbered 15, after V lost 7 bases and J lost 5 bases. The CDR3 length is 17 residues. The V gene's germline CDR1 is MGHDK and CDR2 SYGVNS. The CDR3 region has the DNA TGTGCCAGCATTGCTGGCGGGAGGGTCGGTTTCGACAATGAGCAGTTCTTC. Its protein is CASIAGGRVGFDNEQFF.